One and the same sample provided the 30 T cell receptor beta chains below, sequenced in a study of shared clonotypes between healthy human individuals. TCRdb's table, derived via immunoSEQ multiplex PCR, lists solely in-frame clones and lacks some. The sample lists approximately 470,000 clones; around 73% were seen once. The specimen was PBMCs. Every receptor here comes from a woman in her forties in good health. Some clones in this sample may be carry-over from other donors' samples.

This chain joins TRBV4-2 and TRBJ2-1; possibly TRBD2 for D (6 bases). V was cut by 0 bases and J by 6 bases, with 12 bases left in between. This CDR3 has 15 amino acids. Germline CDR1 is LGHNA and CDR2 is YNFKEQ. The CDR3 bases are TGTGCCAGCAGCCAAGAGACGGGAGTGGTCAATGAGCAGTTCTTC. Its translation: CASSQETGVVNEQFF.

The table lists this clone with a few counts. The chain has TRBV28 and TRBJ1-1; possibly TRBD1 for D (6 bases). The CDR3 consists of 14 residues. V lost 4 bases, J lost 4 bases, and 13 bases lay in between. CDR1 and CDR2 from the germline V gene are MDHEN and SYDVKM. The CDR3 is CASSSTGLGTEAFF. The CDR3 DNA is TGTGCCAGCAGTTCCACAGGGTTGGGCACTGAAGCTTTCTTT.

The chain recombines TRBV27 with TRBJ2-5; TRBD1 matches at 11 bases. V shed 6 bases, J shed 6 bases, and the junction held 3 bases outside the gene matches. Per the germline V gene, CDR1 is MNHEY and CDR2 is SMNVEV (reference sequence). This CDR3 region has 13 residues. The CDR3 region has the DNA TGTGCCAGCAGCTTGGACAGGGGGCAGACCCAGTACTTC. Translated: CASSLDRGQTQYF.

The rearrangement uses TRBV7-2 and TRBJ2-5; TRBD1 matches 8 bases. The germline V gene encodes CDR1 SGHTA and CDR2 FQGNSA. The CDR3 length is 14 residues. Trimming cost V 8 bases and J 7 bases; bases outside gene matches: 12. CDR3 nucleotides: TGTGCCAGCGGAAATCGGGACAGGTTGGGGACCCAGTACTTC. Amino acid sequence: CASGNRDRLGTQYF.

V and J are TRBV6-5 and TRBJ1-2; 9 bases fit TRBD1. CDR1 and CDR2 (germline): MNHEY, SVGAGI. The trim removed 6 bases at V and 9 bases at J, leaving 11 bases unmatched. The CDR3 is 14 amino acids. The CDR3 coding sequence is TGTGCCAGCAGCCCCGGGACAGGGATCTCCCGCTACACCTTC. It translates to CASSPGTGISRYTF.

As to this clone: A read error is likely here: a far larger clone is one base away. The same CDR3 also results from other DNA sequences found in this sample. V and J are TRBV2 and TRBJ2-2; TRBD1 matches at 10 bases. CDR3 length: 16 amino acids. CDR1 is SNHLY and CDR2 is FYNNEI in the germline V gene. The CDR3 loop is CASSGTGVGLTGELFF. CDR3 DNA: TGTGCCAGCTCCGGGACAGGGGTCGGTCTCACCGGGGAGTTGTTTTTT.

The CDR3 sequence: CASSWEVGNQPQHF. The CDR3, as DNA: TGTGCCAGCAGTTGGGAAGTCGGCAATCAGCCCCAGCATTTT. V and J are TRBV28 and TRBJ1-5; D gene uncertain. Per germline, CDR1 MDHEN and CDR2 SYDVKM. The CDR3 consists of 14 residues. Between the trimmed V and J ends, which lost 4 bases and 2 bases, there was a span of 9 bases.

This chain links TRBV27 with TRBJ2-1, with 9 nucleotides matching TRBD2. Germline CDR1 MNHEY, CDR2 SMNVEV (reference sequence). The trim removed 2 bases at V and 7 bases at J, leaving 6 bases unmatched. CDR3 size: 15 residues. CDR3 in DNA: TGTGCCAGCAGTTTAGGTCTAGCGGGAATTAATGAGCAGTTCTTC. Translating it yields CASSLGLAGINEQFF.

V is TRBV29-1 and J is TRBJ2-5; D not resolved. The J call may be incorrect, as the DNA end agrees better with TRBJ2-7. The CDR3 contains 11 residues. The germline CDR1 and CDR2 sequences are SQVTM and ANQGSEA. The CDR3 sequence is CSVRTTYEQYF. CDR3 bases: TGCAGCGTTCGTACAACCTACGAGCAGTACTTC.

The rearrangement links TRBV30 to TRBJ2-3, with 8 bases fitting TRBD2. The germline V gene encodes CDR1 GTSNPN and CDR2 SVGIG (reference sequence). The CDR3 is made up of 16 amino acids. Losses at the gene ends were 1 base for V and 4 bases for J; bases not matched to a gene: 10. This CDR3 reads CAWSAGGGHLADTQYF. The CDR3 nucleotides read TGTGCCTGGAGTGCCGGGGGGGGTCATCTGGCAGATACGCAGTATTTT.

This clone has just one count. The chain couples TRBV7-9 to TRBJ2-1; 12 bases agree with TRBD2. Trimming removed 4 bases from V and 6 bases from J; junction bases left unmatched: 10. CDR1 and CDR2 (germline): SEHNR, FQNEAQ (reference sequence). The CDR3 is made up of 17 amino acids. The CDR3 nucleotides read TGTGCCAGCAGCTCCATTCCCGGGACTAGCGGGTCCAATGAGCAGTTCTTC. As protein: CASSSIPGTSGSNEQFF.

This clone showed up many times. The chain employs TRBV28 and TRBJ2-2, with 13 bases fitting TRBD2. Germline CDR1 MDHEN, CDR2 SYDVKM. CDR3 size: 15 residues. With V trimmed by 6 bases and J by 7 bases, 5 bases remained unmatched. CDR3 nucleotides: TGTGCCAGCAGCCGGACTAGCGGGAGCTTCGGGGAGCTGTTTTTT. It yields the protein CASSRTSGSFGELFF.

The rearrangement links TRBV9 to TRBJ2-5; a possible D gene is TRBD2 (6 bases). The CDR3 sequence is 20 residues long. Germline V CDR1 and CDR2: SGDLS, YYNGEE. V lost 4 bases, J lost 4 bases, and 32 bases lay in between. The CDR3 bases are TGTGCCAGCAGCCCACCCCGGGGGTGGTGTTCAACTGGGTCTCTAGAGACCCAGTACTTC. It translates to CASSPPRGWCSTGSLETQYF.

Comments on this clone: In the same sample, other DNA sequences code for this CDR3. The chain joins TRBV9 to TRBJ1-1; D is perhaps TRBD1 (6 bases). The CDR3 totals 15 residues. Germline V gene sequence: CDR1 SGDLS, CDR2 YYNGEE. Trimming shortened V by 0 bases and J by 1 base, and 10 bases separated the two germline ends. CDR3 sequence reads: CASSVGQGRNTEAFF. For the CDR3, the DNA is TGTGCCAGCAGCGTAGGTCAGGGGCGGAACACTGAAGCTTTCTTT.

This clone has a handful of counts. Here the CDR3 DNA reads TGTGCCATCAGCAGGACTAGCGGGAGTATCTACGAGCAGTACTTC. Its protein product is CAISRTSGSIYEQYF. This sequence joins TRBV10-3 and TRBJ2-7; 13 bases are a match to TRBD2. CDR3 length: 15 amino acids. The V gene end was trimmed by 6 bases and the J gene end by 3 bases; junction bases not matched to a gene: 5. Germline V gene lookup returns CDR1 ENHRY and CDR2 SYGVKD.

The V gene is TRBV18, the J gene TRBJ2-5; 7 bases match TRBD2. The CDR3 runs 15 residues. Germline V gives CDR1 KGHSH, CDR2 LQKENI. V was clipped by 3 bases and J by 5 bases; unmatched bases: 9. CDR3 region: CASSPQTSPRETQYF. As DNA, the CDR3 is TGTGCCAGCTCACCCCAGACTAGCCCGAGGGAGACCCAGTACTTC.

Comment on this clone: The sample has other DNA sequences that encode this CDR3 too. The chain is built from TRBV2 and TRBJ2-5; D is unclear. The CDR3 consists of 11 residues. The germline V and J ends were trimmed by 6 bases and 2 bases, with 4 bases remaining between them. In germline, CDR1 is SNHLY, CDR2 FYNNEI. CDR3 sequence (DNA): TGTGCCAGCAGCTTTCAAGAGACCCAGTACTTC. It translates to CASSFQETQYF.

The rearrangement links TRBV11-3 to TRBJ2-7; 12 bases agree with TRBD1. CDR3 length equals 16 residues. From germline, CDR1 is SGHNT and CDR2 YENEEA. J lost 7 bases, V lost 5 bases, and 12 bases had no gene match. This chain's CDR3 is CASSAHPGQGAGEQYF. In DNA form, the CDR3 reads TGTGCCAGCAGCGCCCACCCGGGACAGGGGGCTGGTGAGCAGTACTTC.

The J gene is TRBJ2-6, the V gene TRBV7-6; D possibly corresponds to TRBD2 (6 bases). V shed 1 base and J shed 0 bases, with 13 bases lying between them. The CDR3 has 18 amino acids. From germline, CDR1 is SGHVS and CDR2 FNYEAQ. CDR3 DNA: TGTGCCAGCAGCTTAGTCTTAGACGGGAGCTCTGGGGCCAACGTCCTGACTTTC. This translates into CASSLVLDGSSGANVLTF.

The V call is TRBV12-5, the J call TRBJ2-1; unclear D gene. Trimming cost V 7 bases and J 5 bases, with 12 bases left between them. Germline values: CDR1 LGHNT, CDR2 FRNRAP. The CDR3 consists of 13 residues. This CDR3 reads CASAPPTDNEQFF. The CDR3 DNA is TGTGCTAGTGCCCCACCCACCGACAATGAGCAGTTCTTC.

This clone has more than one count but fewer than ten. This chain joins TRBV30 and TRBJ1-1; D gene unclear. Germline V CDR1 and CDR2: GTSNPN, SVGIG (reference sequence). The CDR3 spans 11 residues. V shed 4 bases and J shed 1 base, with 4 bases lying between them. The CDR3 sequence is CAWNRNTEAFF. CDR3 in DNA: TGTGCCTGGAACCGGAACACTGAAGCTTTCTTT.

J is TRBJ2-5 and V is TRBV7-2; 8 nucleotides match TRBD1. Germline CDR1 SGHTA, CDR2 FQGNSA. V lost 5 bases to trimming and J lost 1 base; unmatched junction nucleotides: 6. The CDR3 has 15 residues. This chain's CDR3 is CASSRDRRSQETQYF. CDR3 nucleotide sequence: TGTGCCAGCAGCCGGGACAGGCGAAGCCAAGAGACCCAGTACTTC.

The CDR3 nucleotides read TGTGCCAGTAGTAAGGCCCCCGCGCAGGGGAATAGTGGCTACACCTTC. Its protein product is CASSKAPAQGNSGYTF. This sequence joins TRBV19 and TRBJ1-2; D is perhaps TRBD1 (6 bases). This CDR3 is 16 amino acids long. Germline CDR1 is LNHDA and CDR2 is SQIVND (reference sequence). V shed 4 bases and J shed 7 bases, with 22 bases lying between them.

This clone came up once. V and J are TRBV10-1 and TRBJ1-5; a possible D gene is TRBD1 (5 bases). CDR1 and CDR2 (germline): WNHNN, SYGVQD (reference sequence). This CDR3 spans 12 amino acids. Trimming took off 11 bases at V and 4 bases at J, with 12 bases between the two ends. CDR3 loop: CAPLKGNQPQHF. As DNA, the CDR3 is TGCGCCCCCCTCAAGGGGAATCAGCCCCAGCATTTT.

As regards this clone: This may stem from a read error, because a much larger clone lies one nucleotide away. The chain joins TRBV5-4 to TRBJ2-3, with TRBD2 as a possible D gene (6 bases). V lost 3 bases and J lost 0, with 8 bases in between. CDR3 length: 14 amino acids. The germline V gene encodes CDR1 SGHNT and CDR2 YYREEE (reference sequence). DNA for the CDR3: TGTGCCAGCAGCTCCGGGACTAGCACAGATACGCAGTATTTT. It encodes CASSSGTSTDTQYF.

This chain connects TRBV7-8 to TRBJ1-2; tentatively, D is TRBD1 (6 bases). The CDR3 extends over 18 amino acids. Trimming took 5 bases from V and 2 from J, leaving 24 bases between them. Per germline, CDR1 SGHVS and CDR2 FQNEAQ. CDR3 coding DNA: TGTGCCAGCAGCCTCTATAACCCTGGACAGTCATCCAACTATGGCTACACCTTC. Amino acid sequence: CASSLYNPGQSSNYGYTF.

The chain joins TRBV7-3 to TRBJ2-3; 9 bases line up with TRBD2. This CDR3 has 15 residues. Trimming cost V 2 bases and J 5 bases; bases outside gene matches: 5. From germline, CDR1 is SGHTA and CDR2 FQGTGA. CDR3 sequence reads: CASSLGLAGRDTQYF. CDR3 coding DNA: TGTGCCAGCAGCTTAGGTCTAGCGGGAAGAGATACGCAGTATTTT. The full variable domain, in which reference TRBV7-3 and TRBJ2-3 provide the parts outside the CDR3, is GAGVSQTPSNKVTEKGKYVELRCDPISGHTALYWYRQSLGQGPEFLIYFQGTGAADDSGLPNDRFFAVRPEGSVSTLKIQRTERGDSAVYLCASSLGLAGRDTQYFGPGTRLTVL.

The V gene is TRBV2, the J gene TRBJ2-7; 7 nucleotides align to TRBD2. The CDR3 is 13 residues long. After removal of 10 bases from V and 7 bases from J, the junction contained 13 bases not matched to a gene. The V gene's germline CDR1 is SNHLY and CDR2 FYNNEI. The CDR3 sequence: CATSSGPFQEQYF. In nucleotides, the CDR3 is TGTGCCACATCTAGCGGCCCCTTTCAGGAGCAGTACTTC.

The table lists this clone with a few counts. The genes are TRBV7-8 and TRBJ1-5; D possibly corresponds to TRBD1 (5 bases). Germline assignment: CDR1 SGHVS and CDR2 FQNEAQ. This CDR3 is built from 16 residues. V gave up 3 bases and J gave up 0 bases, with 12 bases separating them. The DNA of the CDR3 is TGTGCCAGCAGCTTGGGGCAGGCCTATAGCAATCAGCCCCAGCATTTT. It codes for CASSLGQAYSNQPQHF.

The chain joins TRBV19 to TRBJ2-5; tentatively, D is TRBD1 or TRBD2 (5 bases each). Near its end, the DNA agrees better with TRBJ2-7, so the J call may be wrong. The CDR3 contains 16 residues. Germline values: CDR1 LNHDA, CDR2 SQIVND (reference sequence). Here the CDR3 reads CASSADDRDASYEQYF. The CDR3 DNA sequence: TGTGCCAGTAGTGCCGATGACCGGGACGCATCCTACGAGCAGTACTTC.